This T cell receptor beta chain was found in a study of identical twins. Study-wide findings and caveats: The models gave estimates that fell short of the out-of-frame TCR alpha sharing seen in monozygotic twins. Clonotypes of the beta chain that were abundant in cord blood carried fewer insertions (memory repertoires showed none).

TCRdb re-called the 5' RACE reads with MiXCR, one entry per CDR3 protein. Found here are 1.5 million to 2 million distinct CDR3 sequences, around 33% of them singletons; the top ten hold about 0.3%. This clonotype was detected many times. Its antigen is undetermined. Germline assignment: CDR1 LGHDT and CDR2 YNNKEL (reference sequence). Trimming pared 4 bases from V and 4 bases from J, leaving 13 bases between. The CDR3 totals 14 residues. The J gene is TRBJ1-2, the V gene TRBV3-1; D uncertain. Sequenced material: cord blood. The TCR comes from a newborn girl in good health. The DNA of the CDR3 is TGTGCCAGCAGCCTGGGGAGAACCACCTATGGCTACACCTTC. Translating it yields CASSLGRTTYGYTF. The full variable domain, in which reference TRBV3-1 and TRBJ1-2 provide the parts outside the CDR3, is DTAVSQTPKYLVTQMGNDKSIKCEQNLGHDTMYWYKQDSKKFLKIMFSYNNKELIINETVPNRFSPKSPDKAHLNLHINSLELGDSAVYFCASSLGRTTYGYTFGSGTRLTVV.